The 14 T cell receptor beta chains given below trace back to one sample, sequenced in a study of T cells in Graves' hyperthyroidism and ophthalmopathy. TCR beta CDR3 region amplification was performed from RNA transcripts. A first-round RT-PCR of the TCR CDR3 used the HTBI primer set. MiXCR, run by TCRdb on the multiplex PCR reads, gives a single entry per CDR3 protein. This table has around 620,000 distinct CDR3 sequences, around 15% appearing once. The material sequenced was blood. The origin of the receptors is a woman aged 30 to 39 with Graves' hyperthyroidism.

This clonotype was found many times. The chain couples TRBV7-8 to TRBJ1-5; D uncertain. Germline V gene data show CDR1 as SGHVS and CDR2 as FQNEAQ. The CDR3 spans 14 residues. V shed 6 bases and J shed 3 bases, with 12 bases lying between them. The CDR3 bases are TGTGCCAGCAGGTTAATCGGATACAATCAGCCCCAGCATTTT. This codes for CASRLIGYNQPQHF. The full variable domain, with the rest looked up from reference TRBV7-8 and TRBJ1-5, is GAGVSQSPRYKVAKRGQDVALRCDPISGHVSLFWYQQALGQGPEFLTYFQNEAQLDKSGLPSDRFFAERPEGSVSTLKIQRTQQEDSAVYLCASRLIGYNQPQHFGDGTRLSIL.

Note on this clonotype: A much larger clone lies a single base off, so this may be a read error. The chain joins TRBV30 to TRBJ2-2; D might be TRBD2 (6 bases). The germline V gene has CDR1 GTSNPN and CDR2 SVGIG (reference sequence). CDR3 length: 15 residues. In DNA, the CDR3 is TGTGCCTGGAGTGTAGGTCCGTTGAACACCGGGGGGCTGTTTTTT. As protein: CAWSVGPLNTGGLFF.

This clonotype was recorded a few times. The chain links TRBV20-1 to TRBJ2-1, with TRBD2 identical over 8 bases. This CDR3 is built from 14 residues. Germline V gene lookup returns CDR1 DFQATT and CDR2 SNEGSKA (reference sequence). Germline trimming cut 5 bases from V and 9 bases from J; bases unmatched to any gene: 12. The CDR3 DNA follows: TGCAGTGCTCGCCCAAGCGGGAGTATGGTTGAGCAGTTCTTC. Protein: CSARPSGSMVEQFF.

This clonotype was counted ten times or more. V and J are TRBV20-1 and TRBJ2-1, with 8 bases identical to TRBD2. The length of the CDR3 is 16 residues. Germline V gives CDR1 DFQATT, CDR2 SNEGSKA (reference sequence). V trimming: 1 base; J trimming: 8 bases; junction bases outside the gene matches: 13. The chain's CDR3 is CSARGKAGERLHEQFF. Written as DNA, the CDR3 is TGCAGTGCTAGAGGAAAAGCGGGAGAGAGGTTGCATGAGCAGTTCTTC.

The sample holds many counts of this clonotype. The rearrangement uses TRBV28 and TRBJ2-7; D might be TRBD1 (6 bases). V dropped 4 bases and J dropped 4 bases, with 11 bases sitting between them. There are 13 residues in the CDR3. Germline V CDR1 and CDR2: MDHEN, SYDVKM. CDR3 sequence reads: CASSYRTVYEQYF. CDR3 bases: TGTGCCAGCAGTTACCGGACAGTTTACGAGCAGTACTTC.

Turning to this clonotype: At one boundary the junction diverges from the germline segment, which might be a read error. The V call is TRBV29-1, the J call TRBJ2-2; TRBD2 aligns across 7 bases. This CDR3 has 16 amino acids. Germline loops: CDR1 SQVTM, CDR2 ANQGSEA. The CDR3 spells CSAEDTGGGVSGELFF. In DNA form, the CDR3 reads TGCAGCGCTGAAGATACGGGGGGTGGGGTGTCCGGGGAGCTGTTTTTT.

This clonotype was seen ten or more times. The chain joins TRBV7-2 to TRBJ2-4, with no clear D. Trimming removed 1 base at V and 9 bases at J, with 10 bases between. The CDR3 runs to 13 residues. The germline CDR1 and CDR2 sequences are SGHTA and FQGNSA. The CDR3, as DNA: TGTGCCAGCAGCTTAGAGACCTTCGGCATTCAGTACTTC. This gives the protein CASSLETFGIQYF. The full variable domain, in which reference TRBV7-2 and TRBJ2-4 provide the parts outside the CDR3, is GAGVSQSPSNKVTEKGKDVELRCDPISGHTALYWYRQSLGQGLEFLIYFQGNSAPDKSGLPSDRFSAERTGGSVSTLTIQRTQQEDSAVYLCASSLETFGIQYFGAGTRLSVL.

The V and J genes are TRBV28 and TRBJ2-2, with D tentatively TRBD2 (5 bases). The germline V and J ends were trimmed by 5 bases and 5 bases, with 15 bases remaining between them. CDR3 length: 15 residues. Germline V gene sequence: CDR1 MDHEN, CDR2 SYDVKM. CDR3 residues: CASSPAQLGTGELFF. CDR3 DNA: TGTGCCAGCAGTCCCGCCCAACTAGGAACCGGGGAGCTGTTTTTT.

This clonotype showed up many times. The gene calls are TRBV7-3 and TRBJ2-5; the D is unclear. The germline V gene has CDR1 SGHTA and CDR2 FQGTGA. CDR3 length equals 13 residues. Deletions cut 1 base from V and 5 bases from J, with 8 bases between. The CDR3 sequence is CASSLSYPETQYF. The CDR3 nucleotides read TGTGCCAGCAGCTTAAGTTATCCGGAGACCCAGTACTTC.

This clonotype was detected many times. The rearrangement links TRBV2 to TRBJ2-7, with 8 bases identical to TRBD2. Germline assignment: CDR1 SNHLY and CDR2 FYNNEI. The CDR3 length is 17 residues. Germline trimming cut 6 bases from V and 3 bases from J; bases unmatched to any gene: 16. In DNA, the CDR3 is TGTGCCAGCAGCCTGATGGGCCAGCGGGGGTTGGACTACGAGCAGTACTTC. This sequence encodes CASSLMGQRGLDYEQYF.

This clonotype was found many times. The chain joins TRBV11-2 to TRBJ2-5, with 10 bases fitting TRBD1. The length of the CDR3 is 15 residues. V was clipped by 4 bases and J by 1 base; unmatched bases: 3. The germline V gene encodes CDR1 SGHAT and CDR2 FQNNGV. The CDR3 loop reads CASSYGQGVQETQYF. In DNA form, the CDR3 reads TGTGCCAGCAGCTACGGACAGGGGGTCCAAGAGACCCAGTACTTC. The full variable domain, in which reference TRBV11-2 and TRBJ2-5 provide the parts outside the CDR3, is EAGVAQSPRYKIIEKRQSVAFWCNPISGHATLYWYQQILGQGPKLLIQFQNNGVVDDSQLPKDRFSAERLKGVDSTLKIQPAKLEDSAVYLCASSYGQGVQETQYFGPGTRLLVL.

This clonotype showed up just a few times. The chain carries TRBV6-1 and TRBJ1-2; D uncertain. The CDR3 is 13 residues long. Trimming pared 6 bases from V and 4 bases from J, leaving 12 bases between. CDR1 MNHNS and CDR2 SASEGT come from the germline V gene. CDR3 sequence reads: CASSDLTSYGYTF. The CDR3 nucleotides read TGTGCCAGCAGCGACCTCACTTCCTATGGCTACACCTTC.

In its sample, this clonotype was seen many times. The chain is built from TRBV2 and TRBJ2-4, with D perhaps matching TRBD2 (7 bases). The CDR3 contains 15 residues. The V and J ends lost 6 bases and 5 bases respectively, with 17 bases between them. CDR1 SNHLY and CDR2 FYNNEI come from the germline V gene. The CDR3: CASRTLGGVENIQYF. Written as DNA, the CDR3 is TGTGCCAGCAGAACACTAGGGGGGGTGGAAAACATTCAGTACTTC.

Of note for this clonotype: The junction differs from germline at one of its ends, possibly a read error. The chain is built from TRBV6-1 and TRBJ2-7; D not resolved. Per germline, CDR1 MNHNS and CDR2 SASEGT. The CDR3 spans 11 residues. The CDR3 loop is CANSRSYEQYF. The CDR3, as DNA: TGTGCCAACAGTCGCTCCTACGAGCAGTACTTC.